Listed here are 20 T cell receptor beta chains from one sample, sequenced in a study of blood T cells in healthy people across ages. A sample-barcoded 5' primer and a J-beta primer mix were used in a second PCR of roughly 7 to 11 cycles. TCRdb fed the 5' RACE reads into MiXCR, producing one record per CDR3 protein. The sample has approximately 880,000 distinct CDR3 sequences; 40% to 60% are singletons. Sequenced: blood. These receptors were collected from a man aged 25-40 years in good health.

The J gene is TRBJ2-2, the V gene TRBV11-3; 7 positions agree with TRBD2. Per the germline V gene, CDR1 is SGHNT and CDR2 is YENEEA. The CDR3 is 17 residues long. The V segment lost 2 bases and the J segment 2 bases; nucleotides outside the gene matches: 8. The CDR3 loop reads CASSLRGEAANTGELFF. The CDR3 region has the DNA TGTGCCAGCAGCTTACGGGGGGAGGCAGCTAACACCGGGGAGCTGTTTTTT.

This clonotype has a handful of counts. V gene TRBV7-2 combines with J gene TRBJ2-5, with TRBD2 identical over 13 bases. This CDR3 is built from 18 residues. Trimming took 11 bases from V and 5 from J; bases not matched to a gene: 20. Germline V gene sequence: CDR1 SGHTA, CDR2 FQGNSA. The CDR3 DNA sequence: TGTGCCTCCCTTGAGGGACTAGCGGGGCTAACTGCTCGGGAGACCCAGTACTTC. Its protein is CASLEGLAGLTARETQYF.

The chain is built from TRBV11-1 and TRBJ1-1; 8 nucleotides align to TRBD1. The CDR3 runs 15 residues. The ends lost 6 bases at V and 2 bases at J; junction bases unmatched: 8. The germline CDR1 and CDR2 sequences are SGHAT and FQDESV (reference sequence). CDR3 sequence reads: CASRPVDRVNTEAFF. CDR3 nucleotide sequence: TGTGCCAGCAGACCCGTGGACAGGGTAAACACTGAAGCTTTCTTT.

V usage is TRBV6-5 and J usage is TRBJ2-1, with 9 nucleotides matching TRBD1. Germline CDR1 and CDR2: MNHEY and SVGAGI. The junction had 14 bases not matched to a gene; V was cut back by 7 bases and J by 13 bases. CDR3 length equals 14 residues. The CDR3 coding sequence is TGTGCCAGCATGGTACAGGGGGCGCGAGAGACCCAGTTCTTC. Its translation: CASMVQGARETQFF.

This chain joins TRBV7-9 and TRBJ1-4; the D is unclear. The CDR3 totals 14 residues. Germline assignment: CDR1 SEHNR and CDR2 FQNEAQ (reference sequence). Trimming pared 5 bases from V and 0 bases from J, leaving 7 bases between. The CDR3 nucleotides are TGTGCCAGCAGCGTCAGTTCAACTAATGAAAAACTGTTTTTT. This translates into CASSVSSTNEKLFF.

This chain connects TRBV7-9 to TRBJ2-7, with TRBD1 matching over 7 bases. Losses at the gene ends were 7 bases for V and 1 base for J; bases not matched to a gene: 10. The CDR3 has 15 residues. Looked up from germline, CDR1 is SEHNR and CDR2 is FQNEAQ (reference sequence). This CDR3 is CASTSRDRVSYEQYF. DNA for the CDR3: TGTGCCAGCACCTCCCGGGACAGAGTATCCTACGAGCAGTACTTC. The variable domain in full, with the rest retrieved from reference TRBV7-9 and TRBJ2-7, is DTGVSQNPRHKITKRGQNVTFRCDPISEHNRLYWYRQTLGQGPEFLTYFQNEAQLEKSRLLSDRFSAERPKGSFSTLEIQRTEQGDSAMYLCASTSRDRVSYEQYFGPGTRLTVT.

The V gene is TRBV4-1, the J gene TRBJ1-1; D uncertain. The CDR3 is 13 residues long. Germline loops: CDR1 MGHRA, CDR2 YSYEKL. Between the trimmed V and J ends, which lost 0 bases and 5 bases, there was a span of 7 bases. This CDR3 reads CASSQDEATEAFF. The CDR3 bases are TGCGCCAGCAGCCAAGATGAGGCAACTGAAGCTTTCTTT.

This clonotype was observed at least ten times. The chain links TRBV4-1 to TRBJ2-7, with 11 bases lining up with TRBD2. The CDR3 has 15 residues. CDR1 MGHRA and CDR2 YSYEKL come from the germline V gene. Trimming at V came to 4 bases and at J to 2 bases, leaving 4 bases not matched to a gene. In DNA form, the CDR3 reads TGCGCCAGCAGCCCCCTAGCGGGGGGAACCTACGAGCAGTACTTC. It encodes CASSPLAGGTYEQYF.

The chain employs TRBV7-3 and TRBJ2-1; 7 nucleotides match TRBD2. Germline CDR1 SGHTA, CDR2 FQGTGA. The CDR3 has 15 residues. Trimming removed 0 bases from V and 10 bases from J; junction bases left unmatched: 9. CDR3: CASSLTAERGEEQFF. The CDR3 nucleotides read TGTGCCAGCAGCTTAACGGCGGAGCGGGGTGAGGAGCAGTTCTTC.

The J gene is TRBJ2-7, the V gene TRBV29-1; D gene uncertain. The V and J ends lost 7 bases and 0 bases respectively, with 16 bases between them. The CDR3 has 14 amino acids. Germline CDR1 SQVTM, CDR2 ANQGSEA. The CDR3, as DNA: TGCAGCGCCATGAAGGGATGGTCCTCCTACGAGCAGTACTTC. Its protein is CSAMKGWSSYEQYF.

J is TRBJ2-3 and V is TRBV9, with D possibly TRBD2 on 5 matching bases. The CDR3 runs 16 residues. Trimming removed 0 bases at V and 1 base at J, with 12 bases between. The germline CDR1 and CDR2 sequences are SGDLS and YYNGEE. CDR3 sequence: CASSVVGSVGTDTQYF. CDR3 DNA: TGTGCCAGCAGCGTAGTGGGTAGCGTCGGCACAGATACGCAGTATTTT.

This chain uses TRBV7-2 with TRBJ2-2; D gene unclear. The CDR3 is 14 amino acids. Per germline, CDR1 SGHTA and CDR2 FQGNSA. V was clipped by 5 bases and J by 0 bases, with 7 bases between them. This CDR3 reads CASSTAANTGELFF. CDR3 bases: TGTGCCAGCAGCACCGCCGCGAACACCGGGGAGCTGTTTTTT.

This clonotype has only a few counts. The V call is TRBV3-1, the J call TRBJ2-2; TRBD1 is a possible D gene (6 bases). V was pared by 3 bases and J by 0 bases, with 8 bases between. CDR1 is LGHDT and CDR2 is YNNKEL in the germline V gene (reference sequence). The CDR3 contains 15 residues. The CDR3 bases are TGTGCCAGCAGCCAGAGACAGGCGAACACCGGGGAGCTGTTTTTT. Protein sequence: CASSQRQANTGELFF.

This clonotype showed up just a few times. The genes are TRBV9 and TRBJ1-1; D is possibly TRBD1 (6 bases). There are 17 residues in the CDR3. V lost 9 bases, J lost 3 bases, and 27 bases lay in between. The V gene's germline CDR1 is SGDLS and CDR2 YYNGEE. The DNA of the CDR3 is TGTGCCACACCCAGGGGTCGGGATCGGCGCGGGGACACTGAAGCTTTCTTT. Its translation: CATPRGRDRRGDTEAFF.

This clonotype was observed a handful of times. CDR3 loop: CASSLYWGRDNSPLHF. The CDR3 DNA reads TGCGCCAGCAGCTTGTATTGGGGTCGGGATAATTCACCCCTCCACTTT. The rearrangement uses TRBV5-1 and TRBJ1-6; D remains unclear. Per germline, CDR1 SGHRS and CDR2 YFSETQ. The CDR3 extends over 16 amino acids. The V end lost 1 base, the J end lost 5 bases, and 13 bases lay between the germline ends.

The chain links TRBV5-1 to TRBJ2-3; 12 nucleotides match TRBD2. CDR3 size: 16 residues. Losses at the gene ends were 2 bases for V and 6 bases for J; bases not matched to a gene: 7. Germline V gives CDR1 SGHRS, CDR2 YFSETQ. CDR3 DNA sequence: TGCGCCAGCAGCTTCACTAGCGGGGGGCCTACGGATACGCAGTATTTT. Protein: CASSFTSGGPTDTQYF.

This clonotype occurred a few times. The chain is built from TRBV5-8 and TRBJ1-2; 12 bases match TRBD1. V lost 5 bases and J lost 0; bases outside the gene matches: 8. The CDR3 loop spans 17 amino acids. CDR1 and CDR2 from the germline V gene are SGHTS and YDEGEE. This chain's CDR3 is CASSPGTGGDTNYGYTF. The CDR3 DNA sequence: TGTGCCAGCAGTCCCGGGACAGGGGGCGACACTAACTATGGCTACACCTTC.

The chain uses TRBV20-1 and TRBJ2-5; no clear D. Trimming pared 6 bases from V and 7 bases from J, leaving 12 bases between. CDR3 length equals 11 residues. The germline gives CDR1 DFQATT, CDR2 SNEGSKA (reference sequence). Written as DNA, the CDR3 is TGCAGTGCCTACTTCGGTGGGACCCAGTACTTC. Translation: CSAYFGGTQYF.

This clonotype was counted between two and nine times. V usage is TRBV11-2 and J usage is TRBJ2-3; D remains ambiguous. From germline, CDR1 is SGHAT and CDR2 FQNNGV. CDR3 length: 9 amino acids. V gave up 10 bases and J gave up 5 bases, with 4 bases separating them. DNA of the CDR3: TGTGCCACAGGAGATACGCAGTATTTT. Protein sequence: CATGDTQYF.

The V and J genes are TRBV9 and TRBJ2-7; 8 bases line up with TRBD2. Per germline, CDR1 SGDLS and CDR2 YYNGEE. The CDR3 totals 15 residues. Trimming removed 0 bases from V and 3 bases from J; junction bases left unmatched: 5. The CDR3 protein is CASSVDGSGDYEQYF. The CDR3 coding sequence is TGTGCCAGCAGCGTAGATGGTAGCGGGGACTACGAGCAGTACTTC.